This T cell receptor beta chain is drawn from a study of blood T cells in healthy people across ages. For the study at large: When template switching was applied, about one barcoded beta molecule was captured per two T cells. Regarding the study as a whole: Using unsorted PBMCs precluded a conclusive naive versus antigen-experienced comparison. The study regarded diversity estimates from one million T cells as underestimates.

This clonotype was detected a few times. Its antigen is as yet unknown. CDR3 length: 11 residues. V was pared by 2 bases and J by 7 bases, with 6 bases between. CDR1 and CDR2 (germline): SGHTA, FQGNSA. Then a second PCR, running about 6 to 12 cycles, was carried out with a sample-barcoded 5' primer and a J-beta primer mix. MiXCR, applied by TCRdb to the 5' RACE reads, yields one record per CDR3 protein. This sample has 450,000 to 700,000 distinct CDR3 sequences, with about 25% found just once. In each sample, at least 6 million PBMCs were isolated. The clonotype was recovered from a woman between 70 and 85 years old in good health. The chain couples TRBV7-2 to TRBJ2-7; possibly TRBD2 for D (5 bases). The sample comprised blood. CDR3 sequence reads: CASSLPGEQYF. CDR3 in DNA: TGTGCCAGCAGCTTACCGGGGGAGCAGTACTTC.